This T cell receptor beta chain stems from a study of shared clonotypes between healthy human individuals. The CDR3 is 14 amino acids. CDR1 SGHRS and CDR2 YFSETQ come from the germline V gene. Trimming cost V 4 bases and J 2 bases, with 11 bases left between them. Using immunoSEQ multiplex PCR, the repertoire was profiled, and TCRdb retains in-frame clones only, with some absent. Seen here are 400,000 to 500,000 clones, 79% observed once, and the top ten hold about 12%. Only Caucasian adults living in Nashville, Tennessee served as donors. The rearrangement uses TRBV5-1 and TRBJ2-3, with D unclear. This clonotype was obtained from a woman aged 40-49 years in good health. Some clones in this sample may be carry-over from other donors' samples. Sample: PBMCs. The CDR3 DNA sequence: TGCGCCAGCAGCGACCGAATTTACACAGATACGCAGTATTTT. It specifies CASSDRIYTDTQYF.